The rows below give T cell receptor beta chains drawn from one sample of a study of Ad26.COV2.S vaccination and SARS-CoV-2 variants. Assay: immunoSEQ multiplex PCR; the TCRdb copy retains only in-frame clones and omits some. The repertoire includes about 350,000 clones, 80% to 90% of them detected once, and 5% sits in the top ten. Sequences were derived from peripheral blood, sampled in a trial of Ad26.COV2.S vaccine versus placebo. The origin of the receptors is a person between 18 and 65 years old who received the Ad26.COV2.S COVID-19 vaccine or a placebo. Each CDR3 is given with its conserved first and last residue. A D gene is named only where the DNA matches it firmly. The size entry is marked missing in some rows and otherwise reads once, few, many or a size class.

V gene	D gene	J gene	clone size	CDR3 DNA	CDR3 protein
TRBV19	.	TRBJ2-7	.	TGTGCCAGTAGTTTCTCCTACGGCGAGCAGTACTTC	CASSFSYGEQYF
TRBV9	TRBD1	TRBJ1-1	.	TGTGCCAGCAGCCCATCCCTCGGGACAGGGTTTAATGAAGCTTTCTTT	CASSPSLGTGFNEAFF
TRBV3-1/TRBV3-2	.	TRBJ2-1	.	TGTGCCAGCAGCCAGGGCGACAGGCACAATGAGCAGTTCTTC	CASSQGDRHNEQFF
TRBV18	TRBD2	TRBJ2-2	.	TGTGCCAGCTCAAGGACTAGCGCGCACACCGGGGAGCTGTTTTTT	CASSRTSAHTGELFF
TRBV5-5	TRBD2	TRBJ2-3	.	TGTGCCAGCAGCTTGGAGGGGCGACTAGCGGTCACAGATACGCAGTATTTT	CASSLEGRLAVTDTQYF
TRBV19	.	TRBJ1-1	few	TGTGCCAGTAGTATTCCCCCCGGGGATAAGGCTTTCTTT	CASSIPPGDKAFF
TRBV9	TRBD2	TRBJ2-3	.	TGTGCCAGCAGCGAGACTAGCGCCGGAGATACGCAGTATTTT	CASSETSAGDTQYF
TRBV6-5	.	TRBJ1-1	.	TGTGCCAGCTCAACGGCACCAGATCGGAGCACTGAAGCTTTCTTT	CASSTAPDRSTEAFF
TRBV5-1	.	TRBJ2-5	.	TGCGCCAGCAGCCCCGGGACGGCTCAAGGGGAGACCCAGTACTTC	CASSPGTAQGETQYF
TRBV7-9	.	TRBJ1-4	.	TGTGCCAGCAGCTTAGGTGGCAGGGAACATGAAAAACTGTTTTTT	CASSLGGREHEKLFF
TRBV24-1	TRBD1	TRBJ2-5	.	TGTGCCACCAGAGACGGGACAGACGCACAAGAGACCCAGTACTTC	CATRDGTDAQETQYF
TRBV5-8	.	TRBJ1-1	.	TGTGCCAGCAGCTTGTTATCTTTGGGGAAGGGACAGAACACTGAAGCTTTCTTT	CASSLLSLGKGQNTEAFF
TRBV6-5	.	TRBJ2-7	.	TGTGCCAGCACGGAAAGCTGGGATCCCTACGAGCAGTACTTC	CASTESWDPYEQYF
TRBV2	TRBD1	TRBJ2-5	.	TGTGCCAGCAGTGGGGACAGGGAGGTTAAAGAGACCCAGTACTTC	CASSGDREVKETQYF
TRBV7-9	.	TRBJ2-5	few	TGTGCCAGCAGCTTATATGGGGGGGAGACCCAGTACTTC	CASSLYGGETQYF
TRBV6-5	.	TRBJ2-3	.	TGTGCCAGCAGTTCAACCCCAGGGAGCACAGATACGCAGTATTTT	CASSSTPGSTDTQYF
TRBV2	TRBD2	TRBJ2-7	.	TGTGCCAGCAGTGACAAGCGGGGGACCTACGAGCAGTACTTC	CASSDKRGTYEQYF
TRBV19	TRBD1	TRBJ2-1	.	TGTGCCAGTAGTACTGGGACAGGGTCGAATGAGCAGTTCTTC	CASSTGTGSNEQFF
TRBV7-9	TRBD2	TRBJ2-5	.	TGTGCCAGCAGCTCCCCGACTAGCGGGGGCAAAGAGACCCAGTACTTC	CASSSPTSGGKETQYF
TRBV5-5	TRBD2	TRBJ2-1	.	TGTGCCAGCAGCCAAGGACTAGCGGGGCCCAATGAGCAGTTCTTC	CASSQGLAGPNEQFF
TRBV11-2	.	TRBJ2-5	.	TGTGCCAGCAGCCCATCGGGGGAGACCCAGTACTTC	CASSPSGETQYF
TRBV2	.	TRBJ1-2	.	TGTGCCAGCAGCTCGGGACGGGGTGACTATGGCTACACCTTC	CASSSGRGDYGYTF
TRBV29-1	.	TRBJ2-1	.	TGCAGCGTTGGAGGGGGAGGGGCGCTCAATGAGCAGTTCTTC	CSVGGGGALNEQFF
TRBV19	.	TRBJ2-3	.	TGTGCCAGTAGAGAGGGGGGCCGAGCAGATACGCAGTATTTT	CASREGGRADTQYF
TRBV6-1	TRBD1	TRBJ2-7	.	TGTGCCAGCAGTGAAGCTTCGGACAGGGGGGGATCCTACGAGCAGTACTTC	CASSEASDRGGSYEQYF
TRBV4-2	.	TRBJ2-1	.	TGTGCCAGCAGCCCAAACCCGGACAGATACTCCTACAATGAGCAGTTCTTC	CASSPNPDRYSYNEQFF
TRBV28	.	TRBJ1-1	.	TGTGCCAGCAGTTTTTCAGGGAACACTGAAGCTTTCTTT	CASSFSGNTEAFF
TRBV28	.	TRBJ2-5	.	TGTGCCAGCAGTTCTGGGAGGGGGGCGCGGCAAGAGACCCAGTACTTC	CASSSGRGARQETQYF
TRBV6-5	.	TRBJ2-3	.	TGTGCCACCCATAAAACGGGGATCACAGATACGCAGTATTTT	CATHKTGITDTQYF
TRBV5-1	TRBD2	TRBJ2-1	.	TGCGCCAGCAGCGTGGGACTAGCGGGGGGGCCAGGTCTCAATGAGCAGTTCTTC	CASSVGLAGGPGLNEQFF
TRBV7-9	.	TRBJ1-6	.	TGTGCCAGCGGGACTGCGTCCTATAATTCACCCCTCCACTTT	CASGTASYNSPLHF
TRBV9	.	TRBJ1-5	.	TGTGCCAGCAGCGTAGATGGGGGTCAGCCCCAGCATTTT	CASSVDGGQPQHF